What follows is one T cell receptor beta chain and its context. Method: immunoSEQ multiplex PCR; TCRdb's copy keeps in-frame clones and lacks some. The profile shows some 500,000 clones, roughly 91% of them singletons. The source of the sample is a study of blood T cell repertoires in COVID-19. Study-level information: Spain, Italy and the United States supplied samples that represented acute and convalescent COVID-19. T cells, B-cell-depleted T cells, or PBMCs provided the cDNA or gDNA that served as material.

Followed longitudinally, the Seattle patients had been enrolled during active infection. Germline V CDR1 and CDR2: MDHEN, SYDVKM. This CDR3 comprises 13 residues. V was shortened by 8 bases and J by 2 bases, with 12 bases between the two germline ends. Specimen: peripheral blood. The chain couples TRBV28 to TRBJ1-2, with D possibly being TRBD1 (6 bases). This TCR was recovered from a woman aged 45-65 years with COVID-19, enrolled during active disease. The CDR3 bases are TGTGCCAGCGGCGGGGGGGCGAACTATGGCTACACCTTC. This encodes CASGGGANYGYTF.